In its sample, the clone carrying this T cell receptor beta chain was seen many times. Different DNA sequences within this sample yield the same CDR3. Per germline, CDR1 MRHNA and CDR2 SNTAGT. This CDR3 has 17 amino acids. J was trimmed by 4 bases and V by 0 bases; bases with no gene match: 3. TCRdb redid the clone calls on the PCR reads using MiXCR. The sample consists of almost 70,000 clones, 12% to 15% of them appearing once. The data were taken from a study of metastatic and nonmetastatic thyroid tumors. No treatment of any kind had been given to any patient before thyroid surgery. V is TRBV6-4 and J is TRBJ2-3; the match to TRBD2 covers 14 bases. The receptor was isolated from a male donor with papillary thyroid cancer or a benign thyroid nodule (not recorded which). Some clones in this sample may be carry-over from other donors' samples. The specimen was blood. CDR3 loop: CASSDSGTSGGADTQYF. Written as DNA, the CDR3 is TGTGCCAGCAGTGACTCTGGGACTAGCGGGGGTGCAGATACGCAGTATTTT.